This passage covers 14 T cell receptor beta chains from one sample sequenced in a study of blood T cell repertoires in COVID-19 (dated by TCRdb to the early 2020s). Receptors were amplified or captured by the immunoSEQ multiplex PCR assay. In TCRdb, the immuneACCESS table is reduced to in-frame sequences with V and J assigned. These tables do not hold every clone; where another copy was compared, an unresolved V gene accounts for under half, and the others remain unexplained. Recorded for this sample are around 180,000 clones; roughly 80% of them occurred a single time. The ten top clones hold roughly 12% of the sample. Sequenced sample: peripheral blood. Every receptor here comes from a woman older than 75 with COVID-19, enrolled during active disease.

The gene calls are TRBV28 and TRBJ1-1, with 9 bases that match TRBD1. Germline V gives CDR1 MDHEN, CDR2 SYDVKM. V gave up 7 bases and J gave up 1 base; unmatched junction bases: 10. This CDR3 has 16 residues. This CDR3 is CASNRRDRAQNTEAFF. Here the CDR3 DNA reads TGTGCCAGCAATCGCCGGGACAGGGCGCAGAACACTGAAGCTTTCTTT.

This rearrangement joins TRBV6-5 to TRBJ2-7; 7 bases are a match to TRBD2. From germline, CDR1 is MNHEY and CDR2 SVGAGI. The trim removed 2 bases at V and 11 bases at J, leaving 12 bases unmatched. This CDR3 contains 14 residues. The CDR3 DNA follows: TGTGCCAGCAGTTACACCCCCCTGGCGGGGGATAAGTACTTC. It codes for CASSYTPLAGDKYF.

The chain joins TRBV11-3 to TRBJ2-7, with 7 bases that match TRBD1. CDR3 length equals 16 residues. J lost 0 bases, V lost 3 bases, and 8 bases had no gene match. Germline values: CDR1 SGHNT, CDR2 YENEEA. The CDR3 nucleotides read TGTGCCAGCAGCTTCTCCGGGACAGCAGACTCCTACGAGCAGTACTTC. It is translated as CASSFSGTADSYEQYF. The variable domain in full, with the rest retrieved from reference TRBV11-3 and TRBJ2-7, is EAGVVQSPRYKIIEKKQPVAFWCNPISGHNTLYWYLQNLGQGPELLIRYENEEAVDDSQLPKDRFSAERLKGVDSTLKIQPAELGDSAVYLCASSFSGTADSYEQYFGPGTRLTVT.

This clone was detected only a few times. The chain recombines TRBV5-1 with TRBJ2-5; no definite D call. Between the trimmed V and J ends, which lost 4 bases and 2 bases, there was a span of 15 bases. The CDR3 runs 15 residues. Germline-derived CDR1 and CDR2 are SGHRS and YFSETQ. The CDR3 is CASSITTLSQETQYF. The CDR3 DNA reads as TGCGCCAGCAGCATAACTACGCTCAGTCAAGAGACCCAGTACTTC.

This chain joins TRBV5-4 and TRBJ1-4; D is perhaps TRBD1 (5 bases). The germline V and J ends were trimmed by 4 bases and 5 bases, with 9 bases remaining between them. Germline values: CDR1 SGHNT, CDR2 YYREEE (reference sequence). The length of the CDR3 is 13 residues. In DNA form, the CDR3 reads TGTGCCAGCAGCCTCCAGGGAAATGAAAAACTGTTTTTT. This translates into CASSLQGNEKLFF.

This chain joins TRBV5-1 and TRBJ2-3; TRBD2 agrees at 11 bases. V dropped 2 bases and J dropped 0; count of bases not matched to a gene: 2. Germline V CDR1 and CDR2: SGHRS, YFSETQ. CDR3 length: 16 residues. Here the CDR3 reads CASSFGTSGSTDTQYF. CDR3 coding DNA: TGCGCCAGCAGCTTTGGGACTAGCGGTAGCACAGATACGCAGTATTTT.

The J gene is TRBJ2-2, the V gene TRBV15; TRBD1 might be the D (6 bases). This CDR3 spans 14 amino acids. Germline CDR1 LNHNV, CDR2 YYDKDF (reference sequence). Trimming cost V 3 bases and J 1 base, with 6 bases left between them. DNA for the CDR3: TGTGCCACCAGCAGGGGACAGAACACCGGGGAGCTGTTTTTT. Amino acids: CATSRGQNTGELFF.

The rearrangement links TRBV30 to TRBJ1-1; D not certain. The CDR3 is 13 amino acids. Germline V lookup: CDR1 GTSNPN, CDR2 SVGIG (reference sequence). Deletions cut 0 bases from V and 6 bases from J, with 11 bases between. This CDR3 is CAWSVTRTSEAFF. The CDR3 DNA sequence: TGTGCCTGGAGTGTGACCCGGACTTCTGAAGCTTTCTTT. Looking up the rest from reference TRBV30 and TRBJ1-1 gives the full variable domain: SQTIHQWPATLVQPVGSPLSLECTVEGTSNPNLYWYRQAAGRGLQLLFYSVGIGQISSEVPQNLSASRPQDRQFILSSKKLLLSDSGFYLCAWSVTRTSEAFFGQGTRLTVV.

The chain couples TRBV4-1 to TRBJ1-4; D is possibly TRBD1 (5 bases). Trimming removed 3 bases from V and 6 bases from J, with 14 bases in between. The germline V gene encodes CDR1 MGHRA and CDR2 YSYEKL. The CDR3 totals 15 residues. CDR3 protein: CASSHARTPDEKLFF. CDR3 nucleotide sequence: TGCGCCAGCAGCCATGCACGGACACCGGATGAAAAACTGTTTTTT.

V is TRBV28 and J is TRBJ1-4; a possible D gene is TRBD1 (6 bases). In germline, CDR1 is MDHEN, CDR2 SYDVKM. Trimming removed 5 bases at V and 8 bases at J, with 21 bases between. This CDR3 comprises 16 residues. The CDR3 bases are TGTGCCAGCAGTGACAGGAACGGGCGGTATCGGGAAAAACTGTTTTTT. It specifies CASSDRNGRYREKLFF.

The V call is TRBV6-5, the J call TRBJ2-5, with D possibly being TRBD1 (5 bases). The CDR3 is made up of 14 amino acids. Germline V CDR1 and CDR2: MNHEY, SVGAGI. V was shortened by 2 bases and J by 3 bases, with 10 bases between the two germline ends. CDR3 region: CASSYRQGKETQYF. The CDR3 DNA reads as TGTGCCAGCAGTTACCGGCAGGGTAAAGAGACCCAGTACTTC.

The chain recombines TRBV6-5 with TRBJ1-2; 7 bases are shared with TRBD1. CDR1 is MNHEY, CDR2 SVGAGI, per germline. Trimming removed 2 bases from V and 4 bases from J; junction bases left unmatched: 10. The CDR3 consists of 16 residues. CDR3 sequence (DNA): TGTGCCAGCAGTTACGACCATGGAGGGGGCTCCTATGGCTACACCTTC. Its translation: CASSYDHGGGSYGYTF.

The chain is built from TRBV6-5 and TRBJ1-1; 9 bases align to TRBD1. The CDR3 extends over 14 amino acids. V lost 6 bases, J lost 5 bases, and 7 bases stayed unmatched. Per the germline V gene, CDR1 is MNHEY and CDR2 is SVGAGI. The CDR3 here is CASSPQGALTEAFF. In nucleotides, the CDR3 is TGTGCCAGCAGCCCACAGGGGGCGCTTACTGAAGCTTTCTTT.

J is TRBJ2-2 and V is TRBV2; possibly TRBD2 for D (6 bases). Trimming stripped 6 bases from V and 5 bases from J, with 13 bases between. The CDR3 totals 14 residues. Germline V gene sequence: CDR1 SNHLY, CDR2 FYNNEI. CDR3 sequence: CASRATSWTGELFF. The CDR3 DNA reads TGTGCCAGCAGAGCGACTAGTTGGACCGGGGAGCTGTTTTTT.